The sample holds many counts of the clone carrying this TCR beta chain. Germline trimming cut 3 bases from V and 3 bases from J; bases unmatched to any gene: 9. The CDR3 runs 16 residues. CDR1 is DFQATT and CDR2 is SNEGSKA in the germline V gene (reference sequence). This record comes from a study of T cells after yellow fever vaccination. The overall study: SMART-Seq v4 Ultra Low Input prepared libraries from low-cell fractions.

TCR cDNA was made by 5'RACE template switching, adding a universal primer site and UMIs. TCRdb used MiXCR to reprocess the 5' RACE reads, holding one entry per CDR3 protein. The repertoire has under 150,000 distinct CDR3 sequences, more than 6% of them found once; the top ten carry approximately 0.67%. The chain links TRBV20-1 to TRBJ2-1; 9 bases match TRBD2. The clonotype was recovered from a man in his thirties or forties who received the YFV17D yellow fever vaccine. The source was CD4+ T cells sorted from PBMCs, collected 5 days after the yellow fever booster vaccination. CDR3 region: CSASIRAGGIYNEQFF. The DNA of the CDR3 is TGCAGTGCTAGTATTAGGGCGGGAGGGATCTACAATGAGCAGTTCTTC.